This T cell receptor (beta chain) comes out of a study of T cells in Graves' hyperthyroidism and ophthalmopathy. Background on the study: Before treatment of any kind, peripheral blood was taken at initial diagnosis. General observations from the study: Expanded thyroid clonotypes (above 0.001) were mostly also found in blood.

The TCR beta CDR3 regions underwent amplification using RNA transcripts as the source. HTBI primers were the set used in a first-round RT-PCR of the TCR CDR3. TCRdb re-analysed the multiplex PCR reads in MiXCR, keeping a single row per CDR3 protein. The data show roughly 750,000 distinct CDR3 sequences, about a sixth seen once. As concerns this clonotype: Antigen: not known.

The clonotype originates from a man aged 18 to 30 with Graves' hyperthyroidism. Sequencing was performed on blood.

CDR3 DNA sequence: TGCAGTGCTAGAGAACCGACAGGCTCTGGCGCTTTCTTT. Protein product: CSAREPTGSGAFF. This chain connects TRBV20-1 to TRBJ1-1, with a tentative D call TRBD1 (6 bases). Trimming took off 0 bases at V and 11 bases at J, with 16 bases between the two ends. Germline assignment: CDR1 DFQATT and CDR2 SNEGSKA (reference sequence). CDR3 length: 13 residues.